This TCR beta chain is drawn from a study of response to subunit inactivated influenza vaccine. A single record per CDR3 protein comes from TCRdb applying MiXCR to the RT-PCR reads. The sample lists approximately 500,000 distinct CDR3 sequences, roughly 25% occurring once. This CDR3 spans 16 amino acids. From germline, CDR1 is SGHVS and CDR2 FQNEAQ. V gave up 1 base and J gave up 5 bases, with 15 bases separating them. This sample was also put to use in a study of T cells expressing NK-cell markers. That study adds: Making the TCR beta cDNA relied on 5'RACE template switching with UMIs. Sorting was restricted to alpha-beta TCR T cells by an anti-gamma-delta TCR antibody in several experiments. Topping the CD3+CD56-NKG2C+ fraction as well were these clonotypes, in a few donors. Certain NKG2C+ T cell clones were expanded, and their HCMV specificity remained unclear.

This chain links TRBV7-8 with TRBJ2-1, with D perhaps TRBD2 (6 bases). This TCR came from a man in his forties or fifties who received an inactivated influenza vaccine. The input for sequencing was CD4+ T cells sorted from PBMCs, taken 11 to 12 days after vaccination. CDR3 sequence (DNA): TGTGCCAGCAGCTTAGGGACTACATTTGGAAACAATGAGCAGTTCTTC. This translates into CASSLGTTFGNNEQFF.